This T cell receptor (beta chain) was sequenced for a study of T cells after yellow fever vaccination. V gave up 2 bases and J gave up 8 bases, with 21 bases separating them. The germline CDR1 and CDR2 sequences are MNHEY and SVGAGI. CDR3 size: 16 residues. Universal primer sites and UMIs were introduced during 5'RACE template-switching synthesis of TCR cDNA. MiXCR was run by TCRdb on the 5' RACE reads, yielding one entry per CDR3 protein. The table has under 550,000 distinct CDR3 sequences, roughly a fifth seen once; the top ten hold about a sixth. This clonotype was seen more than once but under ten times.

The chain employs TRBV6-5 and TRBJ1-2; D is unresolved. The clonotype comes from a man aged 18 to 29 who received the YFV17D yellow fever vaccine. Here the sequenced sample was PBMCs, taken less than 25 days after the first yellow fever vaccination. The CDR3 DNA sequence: TGTGCCAGCAGTTACGGGCCCCCCAGGCGCGGGAAGGGCTACACCTTC. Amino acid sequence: CASSYGPPRRGKGYTF.